The rows below give T cell receptor beta chains drawn from one sample of a study of T cell responses to AZD1222 COVID-19 vaccine. The data were produced by immunoSEQ multiplex PCR, yet TCRdb's version contains in-frame clones alone and is incomplete. Of about 150,000 clones in the sample, about 91% were seen once. Here the sequenced sample was peripheral blood, taken on day 0 of AZD1222 vaccination. The receptors originated from an adult in good health. Both conserved end residues are part of each CDR3. D genes are given only for firm matches.

V gene,J gene,D gene,CDR3 protein,CDR3 DNA
TRBV27,TRBJ2-1,TRBD2,CASSYQGLAGYNEQFF,TGTGCCAGCAGTTACCAAGGACTAGCGGGATACAATGAGCAGTTCTTC
TRBV5-8,TRBJ1-4,-,CASSFRATNEKLFF,TGTGCCAGCAGCTTTAGAGCAACTAATGAAAAACTGTTTTTT
TRBV9,TRBJ1-2,-,CASVPGAQDYGYTF,TGTGCCAGCGTGCCCGGGGCTCAGGACTATGGCTACACCTTC
TRBV5-6,TRBJ2-2,TRBD1,CASSLGQGWLFF,TGTGCCAGCAGCCTTGGACAGGGATGGCTGTTTTTT
TRBV6-5,TRBJ2-3,TRBD2,CASSSLAGASDTQYF,TGTGCCAGCAGTTCACTAGCGGGGGCATCGGATACGCAGTATTTT
TRBV5-1,TRBJ1-4,-,CASSPDPNEKLFF,TGCGCCAGCAGCCCTGATCCTAATGAAAAACTGTTTTTT
TRBV6-5,TRBJ1-2,TRBD1,CASSPLTGKGYTF,TGTGCCAGCAGTCCCCTGACAGGGAAAGGCTACACCTTC
TRBV5-1,TRBJ2-7,-,CASSLGQAAYEQYF,TGCGCCAGCAGCTTGGGCCAGGCCGCTTACGAGCAGTACTTC
TRBV28,TRBJ2-5,-,CASRDSGYQETQYF,TGTGCCAGCAGGGATTCGGGATACCAAGAGACCCAGTACTTC
TRBV6-4,TRBJ2-7,-,CASSPGYDEQYF,TGTGCCAGCAGCCCAGGGTACGACGAGCAGTACTTC
TRBV27,TRBJ2-3,TRBD2,CASSLGSGGTQYF,TGTGCCAGCAGTTTAGGGAGCGGGGGAACGCAGTATTTT
TRBV2,TRBJ2-2,-,CASSVSPRSSNTGELFF,TGTGCCAGCAGTGTCTCCCCCAGGTCTTCAAACACCGGGGAGCTGTTTTTT
TRBV30,TRBJ2-7,TRBD2,CAWSASRTSGDDGEQYF,TGTGCCTGGAGTGCCTCGAGGACTAGCGGGGACGACGGCGAGCAGTACTTC
TRBV2,TRBJ2-1,TRBD1,CASSEFDRVRNNEQFF,TGTGCCAGCAGTGAGTTCGACAGGGTAAGGAACAATGAGCAGTTCTTC
TRBV7-9,TRBJ1-1,-,CASSFFARDGEAFF,TGTGCCAGCAGCTTTTTCGCGCGAGACGGTGAAGCTTTCTTT
TRBV18,TRBJ2-5,-,CASSPTAGGQETQYF,TGTGCCAGCTCACCAACGGCTGGTGGGCAAGAGACCCAGTACTTC
TRBV19,TRBJ1-5,-,CASSMRGWGNQPQHF,TGTGCCAGTAGTATGAGGGGTTGGGGCAATCAGCCCCAGCATTTT
TRBV5-1,TRBJ2-3,TRBD1,CASSLRPGQGFSTTDTQYF,TGCGCCAGCAGCTTGCGGCCGGGACAGGGGTTCTCAACCACAGATACGCAGTATTTT
TRBV19,TRBJ1-6,-,CASSMWGALHF,TGTGCCAGTAGTATGTGGGGAGCCCTCCACTTT
TRBV7-3,TRBJ2-2,TRBD2,CASSLKGLAGGGNTGELFF,TGTGCCAGCAGCTTAAAAGGACTAGCGGGGGGTGGGAACACCGGGGAGCTGTTTTTT
TRBV21-1,TRBJ2-1,-,CASRRPWTGVILSSYNEQFF,TGTGCCAGCAGGAGACCCTGGACAGGGGTAATATTGAGCTCCTACAATGAGCAGTTCTTC
TRBV9,TRBJ2-2,-,CASSVGGDVRYTGELFF,TGTGCCAGCAGCGTAGGGGGGGACGTGAGGTACACCGGGGAGCTGTTTTTT
TRBV28,TRBJ1-4,TRBD1,CASRARGQEKLFF,TGTGCCAGCAGGGCGAGGGGACAGGAAAAACTGTTTTTT
TRBV27,TRBJ1-2,TRBD1,CASSQRDRGRSYGYTF,TGTGCCAGCAGTCAGAGAGACAGGGGGCGTAGCTATGGCTACACCTTC
TRBV6-2/TRBV6-3,TRBJ1-2,-,CASSYSITGTYGYTF,TGTGCCAGCAGTTACTCGATTACAGGAACCTATGGCTACACCTTC
TRBV27,TRBJ1-4,-,CASSRVSATNEKLFF,TGTGCCAGCAGTCGAGTGAGCGCAACTAATGAAAAACTGTTTTTT
TRBV9,TRBJ1-1,-,CASSVEGGFGTEAFF,TGTGCCAGCAGCGTAGAGGGGGGGTTCGGCACTGAAGCTTTCTTT
TRBV7-2,TRBJ2-1,-,CASMEGTSSYNEQFF,TGTGCCAGCATGGAGGGCACGAGCTCCTACAATGAGCAGTTCTTC
TRBV18,TRBJ1-2,TRBD1,CASSTATGADGYTF,TGTGCCAGCTCAACGGCGACAGGGGCGGATGGCTACACCTTC
TRBV3-1/TRBV3-2,TRBJ1-1,-,CASSQVGGRTEAFF,TGTGCCAGCAGCCAAGTTGGGGGAAGGACTGAAGCTTTCTTT
TRBV10-3,TRBJ1-1,-,CAIATTAIHTEAFF,TGTGCCATCGCGACGACAGCGATTCACACTGAAGCTTTCTTT
TRBV5-1,TRBJ1-5,-,CASSLGPGGQPQHF,TGCGCCAGCAGCTTGGGCCCGGGAGGTCAGCCCCAGCATTTT
TRBV7-2,TRBJ2-1,-,CASRISGGGNEQFF,TGTGCCAGCAGGATTTCGGGTGGGGGCAATGAGCAGTTCTTC
TRBV7-8,TRBJ2-7,TRBD1,CASSPQGVQTYEQYF,TGTGCCAGCAGCCCACAGGGGGTCCAAACCTACGAGCAGTACTTC
TRBV19,TRBJ2-1,TRBD2,CASSRLAASSGEQFF,TGTGCCAGTAGCCGACTAGCGGCCTCCTCAGGGGAGCAGTTCTTC
TRBV13,TRBJ2-1,-,CASSLGTRLSYNEQFF,TGTGCCAGCAGCTTAGGTACCCGACTCTCCTACAATGAGCAGTTCTTC
TRBV9,TRBJ2-5,-,CASTTTPRPVRGETQYF,TGTGCCAGCACCACCACCCCTAGACCGGTTCGGGGTGAGACCCAGTACTTC